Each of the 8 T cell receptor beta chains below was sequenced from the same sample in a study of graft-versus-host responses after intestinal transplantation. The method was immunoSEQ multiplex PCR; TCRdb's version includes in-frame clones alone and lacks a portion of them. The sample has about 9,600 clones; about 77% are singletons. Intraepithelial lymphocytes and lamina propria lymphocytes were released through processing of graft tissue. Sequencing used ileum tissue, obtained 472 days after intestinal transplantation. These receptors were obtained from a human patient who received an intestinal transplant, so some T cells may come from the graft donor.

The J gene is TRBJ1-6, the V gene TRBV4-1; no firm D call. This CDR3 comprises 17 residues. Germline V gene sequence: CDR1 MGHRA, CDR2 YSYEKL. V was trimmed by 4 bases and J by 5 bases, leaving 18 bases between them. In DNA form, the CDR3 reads TGCGCCAGCAGCCCACTACCAGAGCCCGGGCATAATTCACCCCTCCACTTT. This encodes CASSPLPEPGHNSPLHF.

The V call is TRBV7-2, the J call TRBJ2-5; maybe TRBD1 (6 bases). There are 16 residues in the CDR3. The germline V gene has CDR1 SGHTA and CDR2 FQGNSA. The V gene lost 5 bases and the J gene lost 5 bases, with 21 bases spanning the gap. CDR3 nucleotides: TGTGCCAGCAGCCAATCCTGGGACAACCCCCTTGAGACCCAGTACTTC. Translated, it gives CASSQSWDNPLETQYF.

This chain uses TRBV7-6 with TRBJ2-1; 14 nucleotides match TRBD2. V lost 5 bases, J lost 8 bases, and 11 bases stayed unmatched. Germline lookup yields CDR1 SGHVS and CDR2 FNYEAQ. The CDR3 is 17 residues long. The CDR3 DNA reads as TGTGCCAGCAGCCCAAAGACTAGCGGGGGGGCCTGGCATGAGCAGTTCTTC. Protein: CASSPKTSGGAWHEQFF.

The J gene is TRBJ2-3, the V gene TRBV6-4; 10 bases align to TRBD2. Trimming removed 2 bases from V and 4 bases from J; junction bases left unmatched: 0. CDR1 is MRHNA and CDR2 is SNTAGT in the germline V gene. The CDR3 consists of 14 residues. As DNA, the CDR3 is TGTGCCAGCAGTGACAGCGGGGGGGCAGATACGCAGTATTTT. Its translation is CASSDSGGADTQYF.

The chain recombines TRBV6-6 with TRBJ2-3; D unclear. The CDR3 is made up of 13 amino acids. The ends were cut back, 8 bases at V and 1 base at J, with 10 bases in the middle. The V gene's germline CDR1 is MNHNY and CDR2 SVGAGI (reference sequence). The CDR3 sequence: CASDRGGTDTQYF. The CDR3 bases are TGTGCCAGCGACCGTGGGGGCACAGATACGCAGTATTTT.

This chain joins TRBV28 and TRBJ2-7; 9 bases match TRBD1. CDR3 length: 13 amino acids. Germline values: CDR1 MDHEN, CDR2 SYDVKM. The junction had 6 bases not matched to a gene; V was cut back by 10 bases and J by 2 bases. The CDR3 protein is CAITTGGTYEQYF. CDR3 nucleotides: TGTGCCATCACGACAGGGGGGACCTACGAGCAGTACTTC.

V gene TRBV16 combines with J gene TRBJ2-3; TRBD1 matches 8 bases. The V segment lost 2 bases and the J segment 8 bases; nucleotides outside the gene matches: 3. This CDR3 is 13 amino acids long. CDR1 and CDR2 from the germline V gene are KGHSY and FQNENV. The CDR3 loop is CASSQSRGPTQYF. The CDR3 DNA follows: TGTGCCAGCAGCCAAAGCAGGGGGCCTACGCAGTATTTT. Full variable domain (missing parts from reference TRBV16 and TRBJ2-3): GEEVAQTPKHLVRGEGQKAKLYCAPIKGHSYVFWYQQVLKNEFKFLISFQNENVFDETGMPKERFSAKCLPNSPCSLEIQATKLEDSAVYFCASSQSRGPTQYFGPGTRLTVL.

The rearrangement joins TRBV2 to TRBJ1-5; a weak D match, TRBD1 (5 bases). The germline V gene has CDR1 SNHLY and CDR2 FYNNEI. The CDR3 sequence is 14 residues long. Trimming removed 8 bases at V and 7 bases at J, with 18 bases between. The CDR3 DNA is TGTGCCAGCCGGGAAGAAGGGGCTCGGCAGCCCCAGCATTTT. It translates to CASREEGARQPQHF.